Below, 5 T cell receptor beta chains from the same sample are listed, as sequenced in a study of blood T cells in healthy people across ages. Using a J-beta primer mix together with a sample-barcoded 5' primer, a second PCR was run for 7 to 11 cycles. TCRdb re-called the 5' RACE reads through MiXCR, storing one row per CDR3 protein. This sample carries hundreds of thousands of distinct CDR3 sequences, about 25% of them seen once, and the ten largest clones take over 25%. Sequencing was carried out using blood. The receptors were gathered from an older woman in good health.

This clonotype was counted a few times. The chain employs TRBV20-1 and TRBJ2-7; the match to TRBD1 covers 10 bases. Germline assignment: CDR1 DFQATT and CDR2 SNEGSKA (reference sequence). V shed 5 bases and J 5 bases; nucleotides not matched to a gene: 6. CDR3 length: 13 amino acids. Written as DNA, the CDR3 is TGCAGTGCTGAGGGGACAGGGGTCGACGAGCAGTACTTC. Translating it yields CSAEGTGVDEQYF.

This clonotype was found a few times. This rearrangement joins TRBV9 to TRBJ2-5; tentatively, D is TRBD2 (5 bases). Gene TRBJ2-7 matches the end of the DNA better, so the J call may be wrong. This CDR3 is 15 amino acids long. Germline-derived CDR1 and CDR2 are SGDLS and YYNGEE. CDR3 in DNA: TGTGCCAGCAGCGTAGAAGCTAGCAGTACCTACGAGCAGTACTTC. This encodes CASSVEASSTYEQYF.

This clonotype was seen only once. CDR3 DNA: TGTGCCAGCACCGGGGCAGTTCGCCGCACAGATACGCAGTATTTT. As protein: CASTGAVRRTDTQYF. V gene TRBV28 combines with J gene TRBJ2-3; tentatively, D is TRBD1 or TRBD2 (5 bases each). V was shortened by 7 bases and J by 1 base, with 15 bases between the two germline ends. The CDR3 is made up of 15 amino acids. Germline CDR1 reads MDHEN; CDR2 reads SYDVKM.

The V and J genes are TRBV6-2 or TRBV6-3 and TRBJ2-1, with 9 bases that match TRBD2. The CDR3 loop spans 15 amino acids. The ends lost 5 bases at V and 4 bases at J; junction bases unmatched: 6. Per the germline V gene, CDR1 is MNHEY and CDR2 is SVGEGT. CDR3 bases: TGTGCCAGCAGTGGGAGCGGGGGGTCATACAATGAGCAGTTCTTC. Protein: CASSGSGGSYNEQFF.

The J gene is TRBJ2-7, the V gene TRBV4-3, with 14 bases aligning to TRBD2. Germline-derived CDR1 and CDR2 are LGHNA and YSLEER. After removal of 0 bases from V and 6 bases from J, the junction contained 4 bases not matched to a gene. The CDR3 has 16 residues. CDR3 nucleotides: TGCGCCAGCAGCCAAGATTCGGGACTAGCGGGAGCCGAGCAGTACTTC. The encoded protein is CASSQDSGLAGAEQYF.